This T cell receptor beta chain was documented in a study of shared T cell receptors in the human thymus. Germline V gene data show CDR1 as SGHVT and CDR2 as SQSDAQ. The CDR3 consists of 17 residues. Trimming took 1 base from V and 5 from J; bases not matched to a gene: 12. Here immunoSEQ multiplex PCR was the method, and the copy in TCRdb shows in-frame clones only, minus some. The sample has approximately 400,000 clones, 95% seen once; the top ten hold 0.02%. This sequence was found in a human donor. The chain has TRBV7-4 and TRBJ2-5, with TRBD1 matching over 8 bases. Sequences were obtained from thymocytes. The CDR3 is CASSLDLGRQGSETQYF. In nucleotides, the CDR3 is TGTGCCAGCAGCTTAGATCTCGGCCGACAGGGGTCGGAGACCCAGTACTTC.